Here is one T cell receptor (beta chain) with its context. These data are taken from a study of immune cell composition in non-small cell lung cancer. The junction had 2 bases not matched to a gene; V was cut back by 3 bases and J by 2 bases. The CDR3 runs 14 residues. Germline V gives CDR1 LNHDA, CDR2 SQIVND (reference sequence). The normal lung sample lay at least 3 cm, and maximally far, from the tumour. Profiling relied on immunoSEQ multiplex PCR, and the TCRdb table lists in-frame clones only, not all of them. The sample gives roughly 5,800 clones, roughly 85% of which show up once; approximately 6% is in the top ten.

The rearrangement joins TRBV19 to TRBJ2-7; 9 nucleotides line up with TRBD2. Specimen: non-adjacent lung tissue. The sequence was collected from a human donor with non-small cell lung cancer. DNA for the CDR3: TGTGCCAGTAGTATGGCGGGGGGGACCTACGAGCAGTACTTC. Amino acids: CASSMAGGTYEQYF.